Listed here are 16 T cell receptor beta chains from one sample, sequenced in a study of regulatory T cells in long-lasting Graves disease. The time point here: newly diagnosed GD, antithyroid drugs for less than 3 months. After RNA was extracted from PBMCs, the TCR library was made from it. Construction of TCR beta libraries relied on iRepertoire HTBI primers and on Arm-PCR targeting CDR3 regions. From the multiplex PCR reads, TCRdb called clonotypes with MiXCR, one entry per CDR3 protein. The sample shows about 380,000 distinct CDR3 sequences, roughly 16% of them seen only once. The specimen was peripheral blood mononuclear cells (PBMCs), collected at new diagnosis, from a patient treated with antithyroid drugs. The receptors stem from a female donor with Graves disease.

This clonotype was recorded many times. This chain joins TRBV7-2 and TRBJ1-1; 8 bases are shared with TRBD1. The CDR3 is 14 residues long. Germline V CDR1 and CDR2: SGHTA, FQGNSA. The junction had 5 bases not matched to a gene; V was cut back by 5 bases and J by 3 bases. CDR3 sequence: CASSKDRVDTEAFF. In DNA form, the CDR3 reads TGTGCCAGCAGCAAGGACAGGGTCGACACTGAAGCTTTCTTT.

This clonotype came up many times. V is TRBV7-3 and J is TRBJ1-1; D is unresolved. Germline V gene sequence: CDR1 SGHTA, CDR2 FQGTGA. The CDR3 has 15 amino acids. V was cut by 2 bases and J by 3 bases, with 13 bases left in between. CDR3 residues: CASSLGLVTDTEAFF. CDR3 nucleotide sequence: TGTGCCAGCAGCTTAGGGTTGGTAACAGACACTGAAGCTTTCTTT.

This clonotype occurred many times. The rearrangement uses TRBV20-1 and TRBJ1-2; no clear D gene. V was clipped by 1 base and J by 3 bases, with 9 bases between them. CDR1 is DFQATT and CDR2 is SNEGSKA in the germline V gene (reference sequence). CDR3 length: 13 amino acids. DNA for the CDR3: TGCAGTGCTAGAGTAACAGAACACTATGGCTACACCTTC. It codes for CSARVTEHYGYTF.

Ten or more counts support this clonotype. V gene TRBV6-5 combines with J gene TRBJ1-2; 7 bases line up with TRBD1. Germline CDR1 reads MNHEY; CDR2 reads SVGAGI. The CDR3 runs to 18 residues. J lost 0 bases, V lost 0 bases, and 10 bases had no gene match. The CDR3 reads CASSYSGLDRATNYGYTF. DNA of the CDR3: TGTGCCAGCAGTTACTCTGGTCTAGACAGGGCCACTAACTATGGCTACACCTTC.

CDR3 sequence reads: CASSLGASTDTQYF. Written as DNA, the CDR3 is TGTGCCAGCAGCTTAGGGGCGAGCACAGATACGCAGTATTTT. V and J are TRBV11-2 and TRBJ2-3; D not certain. Trimming took off 1 base at V and 0 bases at J, with 5 bases between the two ends. CDR1 and CDR2 (germline): SGHAT, FQNNGV. CDR3 length equals 14 residues.

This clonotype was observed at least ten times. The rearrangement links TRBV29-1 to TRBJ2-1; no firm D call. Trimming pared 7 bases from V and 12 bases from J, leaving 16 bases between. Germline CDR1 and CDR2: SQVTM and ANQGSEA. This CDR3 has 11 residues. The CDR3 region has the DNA TGCAGCGCCGGTTCCCTACAATCGCAGTTCTTC. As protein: CSAGSLQSQFF.

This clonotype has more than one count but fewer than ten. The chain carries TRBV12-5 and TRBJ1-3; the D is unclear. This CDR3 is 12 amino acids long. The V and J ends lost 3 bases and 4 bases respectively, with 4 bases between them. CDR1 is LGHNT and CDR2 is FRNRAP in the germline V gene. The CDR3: CASGFRGNTIYF. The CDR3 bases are TGTGCTAGTGGTTTCCGGGGAAACACCATATATTTT.

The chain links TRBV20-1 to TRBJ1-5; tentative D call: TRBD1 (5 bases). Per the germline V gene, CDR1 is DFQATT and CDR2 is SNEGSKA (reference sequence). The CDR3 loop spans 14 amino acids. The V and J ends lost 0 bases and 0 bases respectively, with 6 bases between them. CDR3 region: CSAREGGSNQPQHF. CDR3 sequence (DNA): TGCAGTGCTAGAGAGGGGGGTAGCAATCAGCCCCAGCATTTT.

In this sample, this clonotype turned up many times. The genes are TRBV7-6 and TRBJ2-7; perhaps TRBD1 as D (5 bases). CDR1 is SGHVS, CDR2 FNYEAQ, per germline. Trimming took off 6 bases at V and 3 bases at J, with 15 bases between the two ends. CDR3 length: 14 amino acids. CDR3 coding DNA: TGTGCCAGCAGACCGACAGCAAAAAGCTACGAGCAGTACTTC. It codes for CASRPTAKSYEQYF.

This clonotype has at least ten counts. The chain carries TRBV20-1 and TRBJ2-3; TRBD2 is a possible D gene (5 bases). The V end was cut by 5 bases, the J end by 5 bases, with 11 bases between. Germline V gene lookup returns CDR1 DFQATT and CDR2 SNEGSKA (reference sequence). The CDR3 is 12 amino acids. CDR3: CSAPNEGDTQYF. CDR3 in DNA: TGCAGTGCTCCTAACGAGGGAGATACGCAGTATTTT.

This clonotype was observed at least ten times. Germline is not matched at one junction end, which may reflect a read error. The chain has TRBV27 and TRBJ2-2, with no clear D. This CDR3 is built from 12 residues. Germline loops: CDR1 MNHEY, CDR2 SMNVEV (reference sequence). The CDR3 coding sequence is TGCGCCAGCAGCCCTCACACCGGGGAGCTGTTTTTT. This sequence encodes CASSPHTGELFF.

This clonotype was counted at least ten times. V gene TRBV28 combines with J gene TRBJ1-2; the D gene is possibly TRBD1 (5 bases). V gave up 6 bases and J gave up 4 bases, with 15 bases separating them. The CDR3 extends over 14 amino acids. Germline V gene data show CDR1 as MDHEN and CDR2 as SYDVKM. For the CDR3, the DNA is TGTGCCAGCAGCATACCTGGGACGGCCTATGGCTACACCTTC. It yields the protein CASSIPGTAYGYTF.

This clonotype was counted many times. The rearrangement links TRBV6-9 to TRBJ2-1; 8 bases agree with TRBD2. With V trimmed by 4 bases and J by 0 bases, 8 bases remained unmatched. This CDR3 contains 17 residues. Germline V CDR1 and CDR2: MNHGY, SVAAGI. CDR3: CASSSQLAASSYNEQFF. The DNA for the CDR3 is TGTGCCAGCAGTTCCCAACTAGCGGCCAGCTCCTACAATGAGCAGTTCTTC.

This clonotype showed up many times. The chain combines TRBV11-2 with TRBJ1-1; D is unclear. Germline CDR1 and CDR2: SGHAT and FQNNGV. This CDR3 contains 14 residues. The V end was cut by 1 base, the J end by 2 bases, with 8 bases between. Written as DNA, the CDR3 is TGTGCCAGCAGCTTAGTGACGGCAAACACTGAAGCTTTCTTT. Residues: CASSLVTANTEAFF.

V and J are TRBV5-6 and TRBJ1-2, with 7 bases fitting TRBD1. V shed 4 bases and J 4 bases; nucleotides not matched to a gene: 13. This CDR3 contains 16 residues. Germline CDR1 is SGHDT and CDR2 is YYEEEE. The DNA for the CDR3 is TGTGCCAGCAGCGAATATACGACAGGGCCGGTCTATGGCTACACCTTC. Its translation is CASSEYTTGPVYGYTF.

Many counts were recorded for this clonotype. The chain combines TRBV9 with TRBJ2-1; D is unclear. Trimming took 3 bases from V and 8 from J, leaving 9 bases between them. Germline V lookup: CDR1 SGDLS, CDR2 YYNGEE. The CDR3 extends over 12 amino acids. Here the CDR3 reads CASSANRDEQFF. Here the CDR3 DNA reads TGTGCCAGCAGCGCAAATCGTGATGAGCAGTTCTTC. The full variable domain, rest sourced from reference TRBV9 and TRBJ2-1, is DSGVTQTPKHLITATGQRVTLRCSPRSGDLSVYWYQQSLDQGLQFLIQYYNGEERAKGNILERFSAQQFPDLHSELNLSSLELGDSALYFCASSANRDEQFFGPGTRLTVL.